This T cell receptor (beta chain) was sequenced during a study of T cells after posttransplantation cyclophosphamide. A marrow graft followed busulfan-fludarabine conditioning, with cyclophosphamide on days +3 and +4. On this clone: Its antigen is as yet unknown.

Study outcomes and limitations: TRB clonality was highly associated with recipient CMV seropositivity and reactivation. Skin or GI-infiltrating T cells shared few TRB sequences with blood. Later post-transplant blood repertoires were often dominated by donor CD8+ memory clones.

The method was immunoSEQ multiplex PCR; TCRdb's version includes in-frame clones alone and lacks a portion of them. This sample's clone table lists dozens of clones. The CDR3 totals 14 residues. The V end was cut by 6 bases, the J end by 0 bases, with 10 bases between. Germline CDR1 is SGDLS and CDR2 is YYNGEE. The TCR originated in a male patient aged 25-45 years who received an allogeneic stem cell transplant from a related donor, was CMV-positive, and had acute GVHD only. Some T cells could come from the graft donor. This chain uses TRBV9 with TRBJ1-5; D is unclear. The input for sequencing was gut tissue, taken after allogeneic stem cell transplant with posttransplant cyclophosphamide. This CDR3 is CASNADNSNQPQHF. The DNA of the CDR3 is TGTGCCAGCAACGCAGACAATAGCAATCAGCCCCAGCATTTT.